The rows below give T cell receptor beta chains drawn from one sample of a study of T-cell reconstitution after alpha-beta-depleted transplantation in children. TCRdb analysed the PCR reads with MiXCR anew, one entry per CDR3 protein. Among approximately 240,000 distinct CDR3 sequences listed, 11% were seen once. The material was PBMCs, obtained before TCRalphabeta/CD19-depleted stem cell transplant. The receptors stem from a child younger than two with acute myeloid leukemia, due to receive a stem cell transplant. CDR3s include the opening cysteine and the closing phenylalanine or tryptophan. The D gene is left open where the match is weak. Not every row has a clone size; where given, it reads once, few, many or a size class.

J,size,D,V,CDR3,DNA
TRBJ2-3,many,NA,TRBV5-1,CASSTLGGDPVDTQYF,TGCGCCAGCAGCACCCTCGGCGGGGACCCCGTAGATACGCAGTATTTT
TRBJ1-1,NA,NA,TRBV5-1,CASSFGEWGTEAFF,TGCGCCAGCTCGTTCGGGGAATGGGGCACTGAAGCTTTCTTT
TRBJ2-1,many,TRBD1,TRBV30,CAWDPGTGDLWQFF,TGTGCCTGGGACCCCGGGACAGGGGATTTGTGGCAGTTCTTC
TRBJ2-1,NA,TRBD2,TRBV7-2,CASRSSGLRLNEQFF,TGTGCCAGCAGATCTAGCGGCCTTAGGTTGAATGAGCAGTTCTTC
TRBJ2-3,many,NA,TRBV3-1,CASSQGSGTQYF,TGTGCCAGCAGCCAAGGGTCGGGTACGCAGTATTTT
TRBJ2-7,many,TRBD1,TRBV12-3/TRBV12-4,CASRRTGPSSYEQYF,TGTGCCAGCAGACGGACAGGCCCTAGCTCCTACGAGCAGTACTTC
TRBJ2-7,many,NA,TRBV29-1,CSVDNSPGYEQYF,TGCAGCGTTGATAACTCGCCGGGCTACGAGCAGTACTTC
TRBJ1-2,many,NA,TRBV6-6,CASSYSWAKTF,TGTGCCAGCAGTTACTCCTGGGCGAAAACCTTC
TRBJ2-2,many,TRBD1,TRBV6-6,CASSYGGRGLIGELFF,TGTGCCAGCAGTTACGGAGGCAGGGGGCTTATTGGGGAGCTGTTTTTT
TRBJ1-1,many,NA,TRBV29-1,CSVLPTLNTEAFF,TGCAGCGTCCTCCCGACATTGAACACTGAAGCTTTCTTT
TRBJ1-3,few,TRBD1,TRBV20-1,CSAIHRDSSGNTIYF,TGCAGTGCTATTCACCGGGACAGCTCTGGAAACACCATATATTTT
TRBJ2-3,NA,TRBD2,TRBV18,CASSPLPSGKTDTQYF,TGTGCCAGCTCACCACTCCCAAGCGGGAAAACAGATACGCAGTATTTT
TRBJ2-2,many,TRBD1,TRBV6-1,CASSPGTGLVGELFF,TGTGCCAGCAGCCCCGGGACAGGGCTTGTGGGGGAGCTGTTTTTT
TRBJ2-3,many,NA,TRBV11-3,CASSLESTQYF,TGTGCCAGCAGCTTAGAAAGTACGCAGTATTTT
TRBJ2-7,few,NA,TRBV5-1,CASSLATGQPKGSSYEQYF,TGCGCCAGCAGCTTGGCAACTGGACAGCCAAAGGGTAGCTCCTACGAGCAGTACTTC
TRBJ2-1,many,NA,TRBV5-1,CASSLGLASYNEQFF,TGCGCCAGCAGCTTGGGGCTAGCCTCCTACAATGAGCAGTTCTTC
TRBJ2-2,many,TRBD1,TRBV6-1,CASRVRQGTGELFF,TGTGCCAGCAGGGTCAGACAGGGTACCGGGGAGCTGTTTTTT
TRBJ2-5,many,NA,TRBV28,CASSLSQGETQYF,TGTGCCAGCAGTTTAAGCCAGGGGGAGACCCAGTACTTC
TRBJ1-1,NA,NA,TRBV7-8,CASSPGSWNTEAFF,TGTGCCAGCAGCCCCGGTTCATGGAACACTGAAGCGTTCTTT
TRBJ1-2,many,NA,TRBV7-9,CASSHAGTEPNYGYTF,TGTGCCAGCAGCCACGCCGGGACGGAACCTAACTATGGCTACACCTTC
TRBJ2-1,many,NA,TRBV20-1,CSGAGPYNEQFF,TGCAGTGGGGCGGGACCGTACAATGAGCAGTTCTTC
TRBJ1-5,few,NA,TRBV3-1,CASSQDGAEPQHF,TGTGCCAGCAGCCAAGATGGGGCGGAGCCCCAGCATTTT
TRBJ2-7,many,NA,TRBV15,CATSRERGYEQYF,TGTGCCACCAGCAGAGAAAGGGGCTACGAGCAGTACTTC
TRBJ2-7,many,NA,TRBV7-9,CASSPGSYEQYF,TGTGCCAGCAGCCCCGGTTCCTACGAGCAGTACTTC
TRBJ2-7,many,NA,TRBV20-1,CSAQPAGAPYEQYF,TGCAGTGCTCAACCCGCCGGGGCACCCTACGAGCAGTACTTC
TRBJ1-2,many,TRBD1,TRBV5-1,CASSFRQGYGYTF,TGCGCCAGCAGCTTCCGACAGGGCTATGGCTACACCTTC
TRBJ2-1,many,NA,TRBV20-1,CSARDRVGSSYNEQFF,TGCAGTGCTAGAGATCGGGTCGGGAGCTCCTACAATGAGCAGTTCTTC
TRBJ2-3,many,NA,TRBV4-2,CASSQDGTTDTQYF,TGTGCCAGCAGCCAAGATGGGACGACAGATACGCAGTATTTT
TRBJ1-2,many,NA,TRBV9,CASSVAGNYGYTF,TGTGCCAGCAGCGTAGCTGGCAACTATGGCTACACCTTC
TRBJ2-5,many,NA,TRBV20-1,CSALDSGTHPLPAQYF,TGCAGTGCTCTTGACTCCGGGACTCACCCGCTACCGGCCCAGTACTTC
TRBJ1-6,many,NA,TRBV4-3,CASSQVGGSYNSPLHF,TGCGCCAGCAGCCAAGTGGGGGGCTCCTATAATTCACCCCTCCACTTT
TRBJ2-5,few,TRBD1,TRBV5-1,CASSPRDRKETQYF,TGCGCCAGCAGCCCCCGGGACAGAAAAGAGACCCAGTACTTC
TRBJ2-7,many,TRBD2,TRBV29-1,CSVSGTSGPEQYF,TGCAGCGTTAGTGGGACTAGCGGTCCCGAGCAGTACTTC
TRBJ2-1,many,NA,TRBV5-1,CASSLEGEGGHNEQFF,TGCGCCAGCAGCTTGGAGGGTGAAGGAGGGCACAATGAGCAGTTCTTC
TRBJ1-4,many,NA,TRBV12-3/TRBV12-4,CASRPGLQNEKLFF,TGTGCCAGCAGGCCCGGACTTCAAAATGAAAAACTGTTTTTT
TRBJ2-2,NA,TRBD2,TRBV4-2,CASSPVAGAFHTGELFF,TGTGCCAGCAGCCCCGTTGCGGGAGCTTTCCACACCGGGGAGCTGTTTTTT
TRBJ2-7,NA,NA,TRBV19,CAGSPDRAYEQYF,TGTGCCGGTAGTCCCGACAGAGCCTACGAGCAGTACTTC
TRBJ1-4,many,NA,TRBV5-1,CASSGRGSPNEKLFF,TGCGCCAGCAGCGGAAGGGGTTCCCCTAATGAAAAACTGTTTTTT
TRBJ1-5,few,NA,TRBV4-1,CASSQQDSQPQHF,TGCGCCAGCAGCCAACAGGACAGCCAGCCCCAGCATTTT
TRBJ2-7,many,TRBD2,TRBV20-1,CSARLAGVREQYF,TGCAGTGCTAGACTCGCGGGGGTGAGGGAGCAGTACTTC
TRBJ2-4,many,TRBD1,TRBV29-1,CSVSTGQNIQYF,TGCAGCGTTTCGACAGGGCAAAACATTCAGTACTTC
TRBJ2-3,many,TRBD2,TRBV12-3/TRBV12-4,CASRNIAGVTDTQYF,TGTGCCAGCAGGAATATAGCGGGAGTGACAGATACGCAGTATTTT
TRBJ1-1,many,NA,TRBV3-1,CASSRFDRNTEAFF,TGTGCCAGCAGCCGATTCGACAGGAACACTGAAGCTTTCTTT
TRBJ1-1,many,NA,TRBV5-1,CASSLGRRNTEAFF,TGCGCCAGCAGCTTGGGGAGGAGGAACACTGAAGCTTTCTTT
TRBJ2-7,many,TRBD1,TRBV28,CASRASGQSSYEQYF,TGTGCCAGCAGGGCCTCGGGACAGAGCTCCTACGAGCAGTACTTC
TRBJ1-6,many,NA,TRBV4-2,CASSRQRARGDSPLHF,TGTGCCAGCAGCCGTCAGCGCGCCAGGGGAGACTCACCCCTCCACTTT
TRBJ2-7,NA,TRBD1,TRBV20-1,CSVTGGGTYEQYF,TGCAGTGTTACAGGGGGCGGAACCTACGAGCAGTACTTC
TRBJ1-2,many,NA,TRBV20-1,CSANKQGEYGYTF,TGCAGTGCTAATAAACAGGGTGAATATGGCTACACCTTC
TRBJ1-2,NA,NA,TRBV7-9,CASSLPQRGDGYTF,TGTGCCAGCAGCTTACCTCAGAGGGGCGATGGCTACACCTTC
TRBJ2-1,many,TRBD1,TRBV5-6,CASSPGTGASYNEQFF,TGTGCCAGCAGCCCGGGGACAGGGGCATCCTACAATGAGCAGTTCTTC
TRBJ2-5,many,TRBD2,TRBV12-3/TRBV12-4,CASSFGGKETQYF,TGTGCCAGCAGTTTCGGGGGGAAAGAGACCCAGTACTTC
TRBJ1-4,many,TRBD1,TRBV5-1,CASSQGQGNEKLFF,TGCGCCAGCAGCCAGGGACAGGGTAATGAAAAACTGTTTTTT
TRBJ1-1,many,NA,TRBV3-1,CASSQFSSGNTEAFF,TGTGCCAGCAGCCAATTCTCGAGTGGGAACACTGAAGCTTTCTTT
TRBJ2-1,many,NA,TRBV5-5,CASSLDGTRVREQFF,TGTGCCAGCAGCTTGGACGGAACTAGAGTCCGTGAGCAGTTCTTC
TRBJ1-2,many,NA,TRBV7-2,CASSSSGTNYGYTF,TGTGCCAGCAGTTCTTCCGGGACAAACTATGGCTACACCTTC